Listed below are T cell receptor beta chains from one sample, sequenced in a study of neurological immune-mediated disorders. TCRdb redid the calling of the 5' RACE reads with MiXCR, one entry per CDR3 protein. The sample shows around 52,000 distinct CDR3 sequences, around 5.3% of them seen only once. Source material: CD4+ T cells from blood. The receptors originated from a young woman with multiple sclerosis. Each CDR3 is given with its conserved first and last residue. D genes are given only for firm matches. Size is stated as once, few, many or a size class.

D gene,J gene,V gene,clone size,CDR3 protein,CDR3 DNA
-,TRBJ2-5,TRBV20-1,many,CSADGQETQYF,TGCAGTGCGGATGGCCAAGAGACCCAGTACTTC
-,TRBJ1-1,TRBV5-1,many,CASAGPMNTEAFF,TGCGCCAGCGCGGGGCCTATGAACACTGAAGCTTTCTTT
-,TRBJ1-2,TRBV7-2,many,CASSLRIYGYTF,TGTGCCAGCAGCCTCCGCATCTATGGCTACACCTTC
-,TRBJ2-5,TRBV12-3/TRBV12-4,many,CASSLGGGMGQETQYF,TGTGCCAGCAGTTTAGGCGGCGGGATGGGCCAAGAGACCCAGTACTTC
TRBD2,TRBJ2-2,TRBV6-5,many,CASSYSYWRRGGVTGELFF,TGTGCCAGCAGTTACTCGTATTGGAGGCGGGGGGGGGTCACCGGGGAGCTGTTTTTT
TRBD2,TRBJ2-1,TRBV11-2,many,CASSLWSGLAVNNEQFF,TGTGCCAGCAGCTTATGGTCGGGACTAGCGGTAAACAATGAGCAGTTCTTC
-,TRBJ2-3,TRBV20-1,many,CSARGSTPSTDTQYF,TGCAGTGCTAGAGGAAGTACACCTAGCACAGATACGCAGTATTTT
-,TRBJ1-5,TRBV6-5,many,CASSYDGRNQPQHF,TGTGCCAGCAGTTACGACGGCAGAAATCAGCCCCAGCATTTT
-,TRBJ2-1,TRBV7-9,many,CASSFGVQGRNEQFF,TGTGCCAGCAGCTTTGGGGTCCAAGGGAGGAATGAGCAGTTCTTC
-,TRBJ2-7,TRBV7-7,many,CARRYEQYF,TGTGCTAGGCGATACGAGCAGTACTTC
TRBD2,TRBJ2-3,TRBV20-1,many,CSALSTSFRADTQYF,TGCAGTGCCCTCTCGACTAGCTTTCGTGCAGATACGCAGTATTTT
-,TRBJ2-2,TRBV20-1,many,CSAYLNTGELFF,TGCAGTGCTTATTTGAACACCGGGGAGCTGTTTTTT
-,TRBJ1-1,TRBV7-9,many,CASSLGTSNTEAFF,TGTGCCAGCAGCTTGGGCACCTCGAACACTGAAGCTTTCTTT
TRBD2,TRBJ2-1,TRBV20-1,many,CSASLAGIINEQFF,TGCAGTGCCTCCCTAGCGGGAATTATCAATGAGCAGTTCTTC
TRBD1,TRBJ1-5,TRBV20-1,many,CSAAPGQGGGQPQHF,TGCAGTGCCGCACCGGGACAGGGGGGTGGTCAGCCCCAGCATTTT
TRBD1,TRBJ2-2,TRBV11-2,many,CASTHDRGDTGELFF,TGTGCCAGCACGCACGACAGGGGCGACACCGGGGAGCTGTTTTTT